These T cell receptor beta chains were read from a single sample in a study of T-cell memory formation after mild COVID-19. TCRdb ran MiXCR on the 5' RACE reads and lists one entry per CDR3 protein. The sample holds about 130,000 distinct CDR3 sequences, less than 6.5% seen once. Material for sequencing was PBMCs or a T cell subset sorted from them (not recorded which). These receptor sequences come from an adult woman who had mild COVID-19 (a few samples of this study predate the infection). Cell type and time point are not known. CDR3s include the opening cysteine and the closing phenylalanine or tryptophan. D genes are given only for firm matches. Clone size is given for some rows only: seen once, a few or many times, or a class if the clone is expanded.

CACDARHRGEKLFF TGTGCCTGCGACGCCCGGCACAGGGGTGAAAAACTGTTTTTT - TRBD1 TRBJ1-4 TRBV30
CASSRRRSSGANVLTF TGTGCCAGCTCACGCCGGAGGTCCTCTGGGGCCAACGTCCTGACTTTC few - TRBJ2-6 TRBV18
CASSGTGGGTQYF TGTGCCAGCAGCGGAACAGGGGGAGGTACGCAGTATTTT - TRBD1 TRBJ2-3 TRBV2
CASSQDHSWEQYF TGTGCCAGCAGCCAAGATCACTCTTGGGAGCAGTACTTC many - TRBJ2-7 TRBV3-1
CASSLAGVSGELFF TGTGCCAGCAGCTTAGCTGGAGTTAGCGGGGAGCTGTTTTTT few - TRBJ2-2 TRBV7-8
CARDSSSPLHF TGCGCCAGGGACAGTTCCTCACCCCTCCACTTT - - TRBJ1-6 TRBV5-1
CATSTGVTQNTEAFF TGTGCCACCTCCACGGGAGTCACCCAGAACACTGAAGCTTTCTTT few - TRBJ1-1 TRBV15
CAASEGSNQPQHF TGTGCCGCCTCGGAGGGCTCCAATCAGCCCCAGCATTTT many - TRBJ1-5 TRBV10-3
CASSEGQVGTDTQYF TGTGCCAGCAGCGAAGGACAGGTCGGCACAGATACGCAGTATTTT few TRBD1 TRBJ2-3 TRBV9
CASSQSSTNEKLFF TGTGCCAGCAGCCAATCTTCAACTAATGAAAAACTGTTTTTT - - TRBJ1-4 TRBV11-2
CASSQWDRVHQPQHF TGCGCCAGCAGTCAATGGGACCGGGTACATCAGCCCCAGCATTTT - - TRBJ1-5 TRBV23-1
CSAERDRGTDTQYF TGCAGCGCCGAAAGGGACAGGGGGACAGATACGCAGTATTTT - TRBD1 TRBJ2-3 TRBV29-1
CASSVQGRTEAFF TGCGCCAGCAGCGTACAGGGGAGGACTGAAGCTTTCTTT - TRBD1 TRBJ1-1 TRBV10-2
CASKASGETQYF TGTGCCAGCAAGGCTAGCGGAGAGACCCAGTACTTC few TRBD2 TRBJ2-5 TRBV2
CASSQVRTDSDTQYF TGCGCCAGCAGCCAAGTAAGGACTGATTCAGATACGCAGTATTTT - - TRBJ2-3 TRBV4-3
CASSPLGNAGELFF TGTGCCAGCAGCCCCTTGGGGAATGCCGGGGAGCTGTTTTTT - - TRBJ2-2 TRBV9
CASSFGGDRETQYF TGCGCCAGCAGCTTCGGCGGGGATCGAGAGACCCAGTACTTC few - TRBJ2-5 TRBV5-1
CSVAQGDNSPLHF TGCAGCGTTGCCCAAGGGGATAATTCACCCCTCCACTTT - - TRBJ1-6 TRBV29-1
CASSLGDGNTEAFF TGCGCCAGCAGCTTGGGTGACGGAAACACTGAAGCTTTCTTT many - TRBJ1-1 TRBV5-1
CASSQQGNTEAFF TGTGCCAGCAGCCAACAGGGAAACACTGAAGCTTTCTTT - - TRBJ1-1 TRBV2
CASSRRQNTGELFF TGTGCCAGCAGCCGTCGACAGAACACCGGGGAGCTGTTTTTT many - TRBJ2-2 TRBV11-2
CASSYSGTKGYTF TGTGCCAGCAGTTACTCGGGGACAAAGGGCTACACCTTC few - TRBJ1-2 TRBV6-5
CASSKGQINTGELFF TGTGCCAGCAGTAAGGGACAGATAAACACCGGGGAGCTGTTTTTT few TRBD1 TRBJ2-2 TRBV12-3/TRBV12-4
CSASPWTGQTGELFF TGCAGTGCTAGCCCCTGGACAGGGCAGACCGGGGAGCTGTTTTTT few TRBD1 TRBJ2-2 TRBV20-1
CASSLAPDGSYEQYF TGTGCTAGCAGCTTAGCCCCGGACGGATCCTACGAGCAGTACTTC many - TRBJ2-7 TRBV7-7
CASSSQQVRETQYF TGTGCCAGCAGCTCCCAACAGGTTCGTGAGACCCAGTACTTC many - TRBJ2-5 TRBV7-9
CASSSLRAFF TGTGCCAGCAGTTCTTTGAGGGCTTTCTTT few - TRBJ1-1 TRBV12-3/TRBV12-4
CASSPRPTPGSGANVLTF TGCGCCAGCAGCCCCCGCCCGACCCCGGGATCTGGGGCCAACGTCCTGACTTTC few - TRBJ2-6 TRBV4-3
CASSYSAGQRPQHF TGTGCCAGCAGTTACTCAGCGGGACAGCGGCCCCAGCATTTT few TRBD1 TRBJ1-5 TRBV6-6
CASSLQTGTRGYEQYF TGTGCCAGCAGCTTACAGACAGGGACGCGTGGGTACGAGCAGTACTTC many TRBD1 TRBJ2-7 TRBV7-2
CASSSRGTGNSGNTIYF TGTGCCAGCAGCTCAAGAGGGACAGGGAACTCTGGAAACACCATATATTTT - TRBD1 TRBJ1-3 TRBV7-9
CASSYGIMNTEAFF TGTGCCAGCAGCTATGGGATAATGAACACTGAAGCTTTCTTT - - TRBJ1-1 TRBV5-6
CASTQSTDTQYF TGTGCCAGCACCCAAAGCACAGATACGCAGTATTTT many - TRBJ2-3 TRBV11-2
CASSPPSRVGANVLTF TGTGCCAGCTCACCACCTAGCCGGGTTGGGGCCAACGTCCTGACTTTC few - TRBJ2-6 TRBV18
CASSPPSGRTDTQYF TGTGCCAGCTCACCACCTTCGGGGAGGACAGATACGCAGTATTTT - - TRBJ2-3 TRBV18
CASSLGGILFYEQYF TGTGCCAGCAGCTTAGGCGGGATTTTATTCTACGAGCAGTACTTC - - TRBJ2-7 TRBV11-2
CASSPGLDYGYTF TGTGCCAGCTCACCAGGGTTGGACTATGGCTACACCTTC - - TRBJ1-2 TRBV18
CASSQDMVGEQYF TGCGCCAGCAGCCAAGATATGGTAGGGGAGCAGTACTTC few - TRBJ2-7 TRBV4-3
CRTGELFF TGTAGAACCGGGGAGCTGTTTTTT few - TRBJ2-2 TRBV7-9
CASSPGILYNEQFF TGTGCCAGCAGCCCGGGGATACTCTACAATGAGCAGTTCTTC many - TRBJ2-1 TRBV9
CASSPVLGFTEAFF TGTGCCAGCAGCCCCGTACTAGGATTCACTGAAGCTTTCTTT many - TRBJ1-1 TRBV12-3/TRBV12-4
CASSPDRGLVTEAFF TGCGCCAGCAGCCCAGACAGGGGGCTCGTCACTGAAGCTTTCTTT few TRBD1 TRBJ1-1 TRBV5-1
CASSSLRETQYF TGTGCCAGCAGTTCCCTCCGGGAGACCCAGTACTTC many - TRBJ2-5 TRBV12-3/TRBV12-4
CASSFHGGNTEAFF TGTGCCAGCAGCTTTCATGGTGGGAACACTGAAGCTTTCTTT few - TRBJ1-1 TRBV11-2
CASSLGFGNQPQHF TGTGCCAGCAGCCTAGGCTTCGGTAATCAGCCCCAGCATTTT - - TRBJ1-5 TRBV3-1
CASSARPLSGGNQETQYF TGTGCCAGCAGCGCCCGGCCCCTTAGCGGGGGGAACCAAGAGACCCAGTACTTC few TRBD2 TRBJ2-5 TRBV9
CASTWTGGGAKNIQYF TGTGCCAGCACCTGGACCGGAGGGGGGGCCAAAAACATTCAGTACTTC - - TRBJ2-4 TRBV7-2
CASSLDRGLITGELFF TGTGCCAGCAGCTTAGATCGCGGACTGATAACCGGGGAGCTGTTTTTT - - TRBJ2-2 TRBV11-2
CASSLGSGSYEQYF TGTGCCAGCAGCCTCGGTAGCGGGAGTTACGAGCAGTACTTC many TRBD2 TRBJ2-7 TRBV5-6
CSVETSGTGAFF TGCAGCGTTGAAACTTCCGGGACAGGGGCTTTCTTT many TRBD1 TRBJ1-1 TRBV29-1
CASSWGQNTGELFF TGTGCCAGCTCGTGGGGGCAGAACACCGGGGAGCTGTTTTTT many - TRBJ2-2 TRBV6-6
CASSETGRGTDTQYF TGTGCCAGCAGTGAAACGGGAAGGGGAACAGATACGCAGTATTTT few - TRBJ2-3 TRBV25-1
CASSLGGLAGVKNIQYF TGTGCCAGCAGCCTTGGGGGACTAGCGGGAGTCAAAAACATTCAGTACTTC - TRBD2 TRBJ2-4 TRBV11-2
CASSQSSGRAGDTQYF TGCGCCAGCAGCCAATCAAGCGGGAGGGCCGGAGATACGCAGTATTTT many TRBD2 TRBJ2-3 TRBV4-3
CASSLESSFNEQFF TGTGCCAGCAGCTTGGAAAGCTCGTTCAATGAGCAGTTCTTC many - TRBJ2-1 TRBV5-6
CASSTSGQETQYF TGCGCCAGTTCGACTAGCGGACAAGAGACCCAGTACTTC - TRBD2 TRBJ2-5 TRBV5-1
CASSLNRGPETQYF TGCGCCAGCAGCCTGAACAGGGGGCCGGAGACCCAGTACTTC - TRBD1 TRBJ2-5 TRBV5-1